This TCR beta chain was identified in a study of T cell responses to AZD1222 COVID-19 vaccine. General study findings and limits: Nearly half of spike-specific TCRs reportedly target variant regions that are unmutated in the B.1.351 and B.1.1.7 variants. Donors in the cohort were predominantly white British and more often female, and clonal diversity was possibly underestimated.

Worth noting for this clone: Its antigen remains unidentified.

There are 13 residues in the CDR3. Germline lookup yields CDR1 SGHTA and CDR2 FQGNSA. V lost 5 bases to trimming and J lost 4 bases, with 9 bases between them. Pooling was applied to second doses at about 4 or about 12 weeks. The protocol was immunoSEQ multiplex PCR, while the TCRdb copy is restricted to in-frame clones and leaves out a portion. Here the sample spans 26,000 or so clones, approximately 90% being singletons. The chain combines TRBV7-2 with TRBJ1-5; the D gene is possibly TRBD1 (6 bases). This TCR was sampled from an adult who received the AZD1222 COVID-19 vaccine. Sequencing was performed on peripheral blood, taken 28 days after the second AZD1222 dose. CDR3 in amino acids: CASSADRNQPQHF. The CDR3 bases are TGTGCCAGCAGCGCGGACAGAAATCAGCCCCAGCATTTT.